This T cell receptor (beta chain) was recovered during a study of radiation and T cells in renal cell carcinoma. Time point given: baseline pretreatment blood. Documented treatment: 15 Gy SBRT to primary tumor, nephrectomy 4 weeks later. The table came from immunoSEQ multiplex PCR; TCRdb's copy has only in-frame clones and leaves some out. In the table there are 120,000 to 150,000 clones, around four fifths of which are singletons. The CDR3 consists of 17 residues. V lost 0 bases to trimming and J lost 4 bases; unmatched junction nucleotides: 10. Looked up from germline, CDR1 is ENHRY and CDR2 is SYGVKD.

The receptor was derived from a woman aged 45-65 years with renal cell carcinoma. The chain links TRBV10-3 to TRBJ1-1; 8 positions agree with TRBD1. Source: blood, taken from a patient whose treatment included radiotherapy and nephrectomy. The DNA for the CDR3 is TGTGCCATCAGTGAGTCACCCCAGGGGGCGCTTGGCACTGAAGCTTTCTTT. Translated: CAISESPQGALGTEAFF.